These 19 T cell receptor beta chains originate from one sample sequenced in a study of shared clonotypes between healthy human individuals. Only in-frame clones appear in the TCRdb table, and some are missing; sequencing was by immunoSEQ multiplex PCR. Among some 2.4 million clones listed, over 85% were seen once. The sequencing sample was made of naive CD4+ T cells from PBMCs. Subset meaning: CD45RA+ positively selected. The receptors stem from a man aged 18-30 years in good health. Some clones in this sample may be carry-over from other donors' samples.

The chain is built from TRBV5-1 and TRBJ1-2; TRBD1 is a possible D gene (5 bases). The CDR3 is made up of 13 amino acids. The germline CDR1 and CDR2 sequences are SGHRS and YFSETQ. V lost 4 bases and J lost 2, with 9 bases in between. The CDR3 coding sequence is TGCGCCAGCAGCGCAGACAGCAACTATGGCTACACCTTC. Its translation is CASSADSNYGYTF.

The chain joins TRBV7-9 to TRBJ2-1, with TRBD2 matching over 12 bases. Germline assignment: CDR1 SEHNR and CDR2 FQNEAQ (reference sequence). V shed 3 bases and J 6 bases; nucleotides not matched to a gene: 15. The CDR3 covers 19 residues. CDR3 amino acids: CASSLGQKTSGSSRNEQFF. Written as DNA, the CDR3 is TGTGCCAGCAGCTTGGGACAGAAGACTAGCGGGAGTTCCCGCAATGAGCAGTTCTTC.

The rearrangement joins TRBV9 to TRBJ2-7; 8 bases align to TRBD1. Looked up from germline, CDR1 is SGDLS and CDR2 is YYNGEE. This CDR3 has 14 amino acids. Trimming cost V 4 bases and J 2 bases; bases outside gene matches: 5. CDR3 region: CASSIGTGTYEQYF. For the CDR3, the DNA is TGTGCCAGCAGCATTGGGACAGGTACCTACGAGCAGTACTTC.

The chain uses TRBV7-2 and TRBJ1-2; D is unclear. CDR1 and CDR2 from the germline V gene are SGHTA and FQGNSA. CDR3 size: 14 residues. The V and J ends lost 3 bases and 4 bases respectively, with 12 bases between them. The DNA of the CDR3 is TGTGCCAGCAGCTTGGACGGGATCCTCTATGGCTACACCTTC. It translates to CASSLDGILYGYTF.

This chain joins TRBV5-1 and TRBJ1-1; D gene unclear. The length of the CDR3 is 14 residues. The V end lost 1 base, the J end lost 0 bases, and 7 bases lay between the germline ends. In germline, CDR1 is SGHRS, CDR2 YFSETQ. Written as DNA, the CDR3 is TGCGCCAGCAGCTTGCAGCTTATGAACACTGAAGCTTTCTTT. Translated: CASSLQLMNTEAFF.

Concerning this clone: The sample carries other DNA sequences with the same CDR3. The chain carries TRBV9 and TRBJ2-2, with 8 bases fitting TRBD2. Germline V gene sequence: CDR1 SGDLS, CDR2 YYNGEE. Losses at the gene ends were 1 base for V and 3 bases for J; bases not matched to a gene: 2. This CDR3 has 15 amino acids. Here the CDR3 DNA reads TGTGCCAGCAGCGTATCCGGGGGGGACACCGGGGAGCTGTTTTTT. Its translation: CASSVSGGDTGELFF.

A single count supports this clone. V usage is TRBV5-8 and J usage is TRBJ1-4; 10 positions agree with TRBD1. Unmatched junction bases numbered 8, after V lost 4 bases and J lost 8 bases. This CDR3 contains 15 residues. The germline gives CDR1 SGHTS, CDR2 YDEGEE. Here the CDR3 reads CASSPRDRGGEKLFF. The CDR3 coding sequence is TGTGCCAGCAGCCCACGGGACAGGGGAGGAGAAAAACTGTTTTTT.

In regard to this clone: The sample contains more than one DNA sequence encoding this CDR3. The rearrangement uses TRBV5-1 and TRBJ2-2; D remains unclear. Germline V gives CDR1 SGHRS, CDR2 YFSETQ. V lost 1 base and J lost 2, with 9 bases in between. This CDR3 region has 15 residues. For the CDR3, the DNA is TGCGCCAGCAGCTTGTTGGCGACCAACACCGGGGAGCTGTTTTTT. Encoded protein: CASSLLATNTGELFF.

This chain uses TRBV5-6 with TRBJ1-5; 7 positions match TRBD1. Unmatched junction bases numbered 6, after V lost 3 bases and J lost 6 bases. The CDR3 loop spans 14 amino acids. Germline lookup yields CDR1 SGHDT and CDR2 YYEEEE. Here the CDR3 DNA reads TGTGCCAGCAGCTCCCAGGGGGTCGGTCAGCCCCAGCATTTT. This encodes CASSSQGVGQPQHF.

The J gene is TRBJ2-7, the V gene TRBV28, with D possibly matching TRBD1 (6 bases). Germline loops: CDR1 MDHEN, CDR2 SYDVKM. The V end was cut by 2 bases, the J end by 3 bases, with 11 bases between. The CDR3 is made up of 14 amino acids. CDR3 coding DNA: TGTGCCAGCAGTTTAACAGGGAAGGACTACGAGCAGTACTTC. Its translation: CASSLTGKDYEQYF.

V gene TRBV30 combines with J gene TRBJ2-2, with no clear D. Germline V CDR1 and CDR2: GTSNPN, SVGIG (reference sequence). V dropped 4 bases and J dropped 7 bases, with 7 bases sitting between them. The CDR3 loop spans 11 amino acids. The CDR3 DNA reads TGTGCCTGGACCGCGAGCGGGGAGCTGTTTTTT. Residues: CAWTASGELFF.

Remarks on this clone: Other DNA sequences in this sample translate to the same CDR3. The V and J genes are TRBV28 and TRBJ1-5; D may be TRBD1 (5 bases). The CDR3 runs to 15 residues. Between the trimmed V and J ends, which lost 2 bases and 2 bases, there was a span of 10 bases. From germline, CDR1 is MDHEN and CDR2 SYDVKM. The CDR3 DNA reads TGTGCCAGCAGTTTAGGAGGGGAGGGCAATCAGCCCCAGCATTTT. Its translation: CASSLGGEGNQPQHF.

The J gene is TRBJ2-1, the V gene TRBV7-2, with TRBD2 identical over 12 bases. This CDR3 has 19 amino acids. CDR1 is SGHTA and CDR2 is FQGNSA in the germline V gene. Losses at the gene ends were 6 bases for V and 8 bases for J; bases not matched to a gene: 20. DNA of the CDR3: TGTGCCAGCAGACCTAGGACGGGACTAGCGGGCCCAGCTGGGGATGAGCAGTTCTTC. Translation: CASRPRTGLAGPAGDEQFF. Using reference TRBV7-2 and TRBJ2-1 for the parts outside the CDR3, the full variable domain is GAGVSQSPSNKVTEKGKDVELRCDPISGHTALYWYRQSLGQGLEFLIYFQGNSAPDKSGLPSDRFSAERTGGSVSTLTIQRTQQEDSAVYLCASRPRTGLAGPAGDEQFFGPGTRLTVL.

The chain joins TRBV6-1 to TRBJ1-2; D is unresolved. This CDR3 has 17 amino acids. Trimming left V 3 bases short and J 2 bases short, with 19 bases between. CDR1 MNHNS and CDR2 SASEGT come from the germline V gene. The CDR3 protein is CASSDWLVGRVNYGYTF. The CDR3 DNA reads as TGTGCCAGCAGTGATTGGTTAGTAGGGAGAGTAAACTATGGCTACACCTTC.

CDR3 DNA sequence: TGCAGCGTGGGACCCGGGGGTACCTACGAGCAGTACTTC. This codes for CSVGPGGTYEQYF. The V call is TRBV29-1, the J call TRBJ2-7; possible D gene TRBD2, 6 bases. The germline V and J ends were trimmed by 6 bases and 2 bases, with 14 bases remaining between them. The CDR3 is 13 residues long. Germline-derived CDR1 and CDR2 are SQVTM and ANQGSEA.

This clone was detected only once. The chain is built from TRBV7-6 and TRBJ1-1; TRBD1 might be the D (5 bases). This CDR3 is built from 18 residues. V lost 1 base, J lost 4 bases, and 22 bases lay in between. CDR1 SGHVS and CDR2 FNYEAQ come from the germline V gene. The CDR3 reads CASSLGAPGRFKGTEAFF. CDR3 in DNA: TGTGCCAGCAGCTTAGGTGCTCCGGGGCGATTTAAAGGCACTGAAGCTTTCTTT.

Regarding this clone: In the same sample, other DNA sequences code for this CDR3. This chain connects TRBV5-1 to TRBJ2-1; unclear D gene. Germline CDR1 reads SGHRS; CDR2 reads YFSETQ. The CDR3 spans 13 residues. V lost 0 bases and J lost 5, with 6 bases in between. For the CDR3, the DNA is TGCGCCAGCAGCTTGGGTCCAGACAATGAGCAGTTCTTC. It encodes CASSLGPDNEQFF.

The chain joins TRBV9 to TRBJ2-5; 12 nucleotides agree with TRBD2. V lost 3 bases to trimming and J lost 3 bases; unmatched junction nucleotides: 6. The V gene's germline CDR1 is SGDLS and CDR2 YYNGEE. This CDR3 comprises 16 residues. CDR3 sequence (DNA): TGTGCCAGCAGCGCCGGGACTAGCGGGTCTAAAGAGACCCAGTACTTC. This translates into CASSAGTSGSKETQYF. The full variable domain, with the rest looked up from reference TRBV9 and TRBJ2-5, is DSGVTQTPKHLITATGQRVTLRCSPRSGDLSVYWYQQSLDQGLQFLIQYYNGEERAKGNILERFSAQQFPDLHSELNLSSLELGDSALYFCASSAGTSGSKETQYFGPGTRLLVL.

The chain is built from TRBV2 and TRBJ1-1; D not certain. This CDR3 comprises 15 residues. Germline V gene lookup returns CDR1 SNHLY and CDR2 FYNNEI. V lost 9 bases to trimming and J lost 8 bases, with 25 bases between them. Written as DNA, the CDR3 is TGTGCCAGTATGGGCACGCCGGGCCCTCTAGGGGAAGCTTTCTTT. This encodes CASMGTPGPLGEAFF.